The 20 T cell receptor beta chains below come from one sample, sequenced in a study of beta chain features in type 1 diabetes. Study results and caveats: Moderately but significantly shorter TCRB CDR3s were found in Type 1 diabetes patients in all four CD4+ subsets.

These receptors' antigens are unknown. Investigators reverse transcribed all isolated RNA, so they sequenced expressed TCRB transcripts. Produced via immunoSEQ multiplex PCR; TCRdb's table is partial and in-frame only. The sample holds over 150,000 clones, about 9.4% seen once. The material sequenced was central memory CD4+ T cells from blood. The receptors come from a man between 25 and 39 years old with type 1 diabetes.

V gene TRBV2 combines with J gene TRBJ1-4; D ambiguous. Germline assignment: CDR1 SNHLY and CDR2 FYNNEI. V gave up 11 bases and J gave up 7 bases, with 17 bases separating them. This CDR3 contains 13 residues. In DNA form, the CDR3 reads TGTGCCGGTCAAGGTCTCCGCGGTGAAAAACTGTTTTTT. Translated, it gives CAGQGLRGEKLFF.

The chain is built from TRBV4-1 and TRBJ2-7; maybe TRBD1 (5 bases). Trimming took 2 bases from V and 3 from J, leaving 20 bases between them. CDR3 size: 17 residues. CDR1 and CDR2 from the germline V gene are MGHRA and YSYEKL. CDR3 nucleotide sequence: TGCGCCAGCAGCCAACTAGACCTGGTAGGGGTCGGCTACGAGCAGTACTTC. It specifies CASSQLDLVGVGYEQYF.

This clone was seen only a few times. J is TRBJ2-7 and V is TRBV28; 8 nucleotides line up with TRBD1. Trimming at V came to 2 bases and at J to 3 bases, leaving 12 bases not matched to a gene. The CDR3 spans 17 residues. The germline gives CDR1 MDHEN, CDR2 SYDVKM. This CDR3 is CASSLGPRTGTYYEQYF. The DNA of the CDR3 is TGTGCCAGCAGTTTAGGGCCTCGGACAGGGACCTACTACGAGCAGTACTTC.

The chain is built from TRBV11-2 and TRBJ2-1; 8 bases are a match to TRBD2. CDR1 is SGHAT and CDR2 is FQNNGV in the germline V gene. The CDR3 is made up of 15 amino acids. V lost 1 base to trimming and J lost 7 bases; unmatched junction nucleotides: 6. This CDR3 is CASSLAGGPRNEQFF. CDR3 sequence (DNA): TGTGCCAGCAGCTTAGCGGGAGGGCCGCGGAATGAGCAGTTCTTC.

The chain has TRBV11-2 and TRBJ1-5, with 11 bases that match TRBD1. V shed 5 bases, J shed 6 bases, and the junction held 9 bases outside the gene matches. Per germline, CDR1 SGHAT and CDR2 FQNNGV. The CDR3 loop spans 16 amino acids. DNA of the CDR3: TGTGCCAGCAGCCCGTTAGGACAGGGGGCGGGTCAGCCCCAGCATTTT. Protein: CASSPLGQGAGQPQHF.

CDR3 coding DNA: TGCGCCAGCAGCTTGGGACAGGGGGCTAGCGGGACCTCCTACGAGCAGTACTTC. Translation gives CASSLGQGASGTSYEQYF. The rearrangement uses TRBV5-1 and TRBJ2-7, with a weak D call TRBD1 (10 bases). The germline V and J ends were trimmed by 0 bases and 0 bases, with 19 bases remaining between them. The CDR3 has 18 residues. Germline V gives CDR1 SGHRS, CDR2 YFSETQ. The variable domain in full, completed from reference TRBV5-1 and TRBJ2-7, reads KAGVTQTPRYLIKTRGQQVTLSCSPISGHRSVSWYQQTPGQGLQFLFEYFSETQRNKGNFPGRFSGRQFSNSRSEMNVSTLELGDSALYLCASSLGQGASGTSYEQYFGPGTRLTVT.

This clone was counted a few times. This chain connects TRBV5-4 to TRBJ1-1; 7 bases match TRBD1. V lost 5 bases, J lost 8 bases, and 6 bases stayed unmatched. Per germline, CDR1 SGHNT and CDR2 YYREEE (reference sequence). The CDR3 length is 12 residues. CDR3 sequence (DNA): TGTGCCAGCAGTCAGGGACAGACGGAAGCTTTCTTT. Amino acid sequence: CASSQGQTEAFF.

This clone turned up a few times. V and J are TRBV7-2 and TRBJ2-2; TRBD1 aligns across 8 bases. Germline CDR1 SGHTA, CDR2 FQGNSA. The CDR3 has 17 amino acids. The trim removed 5 bases at V and 3 bases at J, leaving 11 bases unmatched. DNA for the CDR3: TGTGCCAGCAGCCCTACCTGGACAGGGATCGACACCGGGGAGCTGTTTTTT. Translated, it gives CASSPTWTGIDTGELFF.

This clone was seen a few times. The chain has TRBV23-1 and TRBJ1-4; D is ambiguous. TRBV23-1 is noted as an ORF with a role that remains uncertain. The length of the CDR3 is 15 residues. With 1 base removed from V and 3 bases from J, the gap between germline ends came to 9 bases. The chain's CDR3 is CASSQCRWSNEKLFF. CDR3 nucleotides: TGCGCCAGCAGTCAATGCAGGTGGTCTAATGAAAAACTGTTTTTT.

There are many counts of this clone. This chain uses TRBV7-3 with TRBJ2-1; TRBD2 aligns across 10 bases. After removal of 2 bases from V and 2 bases from J, the junction contained 0 bases not matched to a gene. The CDR3 has 15 residues. In germline, CDR1 is SGHTA, CDR2 FQGTGA. DNA for the CDR3: TGTGCCAGCAGCTTACTAGCGGGGGCCTACAATGAGCAGTTCTTC. It specifies CASSLLAGAYNEQFF.

This clone was counted only a few times. The rearrangement uses TRBV28 and TRBJ2-3; weak D call: TRBD2 (5 bases). The germline CDR1 and CDR2 sequences are MDHEN and SYDVKM. This CDR3 has 14 amino acids. V gave up 7 bases and J gave up 2 bases, with 13 bases separating them. The chain's CDR3 is CASIPSGNTDTQYF. In DNA, the CDR3 is TGTGCCAGCATACCCAGCGGTAACACAGATACGCAGTATTTT. Full variable domain (missing parts from reference TRBV28 and TRBJ2-3): DVKVTQSSRYLVKRTGEKVFLECVQDMDHENMFWYRQDPGLGLRLIYFSYDVKMKEKGDIPEGYSVSREKKERFSLILESASTNQTSMYLCASIPSGNTDTQYFGPGTRLTVL.

In its sample, this clone was seen a few times. The chain couples TRBV7-9 to TRBJ2-7, with D possibly being TRBD2 (5 bases). The ends were cut back, 0 bases at V and 7 bases at J, with 10 bases in the middle. The CDR3 runs to 13 residues. CDR1 and CDR2 from the germline V gene are SEHNR and FQNEAQ (reference sequence). CDR3: CASSLAGALEQYF. The CDR3 DNA reads TGTGCCAGCAGCTTAGCGGGAGCTCTTGAGCAGTACTTC.

This clone came up a few times. CDR3 sequence: CASSIMRGEQFF. As DNA, the CDR3 is TGTGCCAGTAGTATTATGCGCGGTGAGCAGTTCTTC. The rearrangement joins TRBV19 to TRBJ2-1; D unresolved. The CDR3 has 12 residues. Trimming took 3 bases from V and 9 from J, leaving 9 bases between them. In germline, CDR1 is LNHDA, CDR2 SQIVND (reference sequence). Filled out from reference TRBV19 and TRBJ2-1, the complete variable domain reads DGGITQSPKYLFRKEGQNVTLSCEQNLNHDAMYWYRQDPGQGLRLIYYSQIVNDFQKGDIAEGYSVSREKKESFPLTVTSAQKNPTAFYLCASSIMRGEQFFGPGTRLTVL.

The chain recombines TRBV30 with TRBJ2-3; D call uncertain. Between the trimmed V and J ends, which lost 1 base and 0 bases, there was a span of 8 bases. The CDR3 covers 14 residues. Looked up from germline, CDR1 is GTSNPN and CDR2 is SVGIG (reference sequence). This CDR3 reads CAWSENWSTDTQYF. For the CDR3, the DNA is TGTGCCTGGAGTGAGAACTGGAGCACAGATACGCAGTATTTT.

This clone showed up just a few times. The V gene is TRBV27, the J gene TRBJ2-5; D is ambiguous. The V and J ends lost 6 bases and 1 base respectively, with 9 bases between them. Germline V CDR1 and CDR2: MNHEY, SMNVEV (reference sequence). The CDR3 is 13 residues long. The CDR3 DNA sequence: TGTGCCAGCAGACGTAACAGCCAAGAGACCCAGTACTTC. Its translation is CASRRNSQETQYF.

This clone occurred a few times. The gene calls are TRBV7-6 and TRBJ2-1; 7 nucleotides line up with TRBD2. V shed 5 bases, J shed 0 bases, and the junction held 10 bases outside the gene matches. The CDR3 consists of 17 residues. Germline CDR1 is SGHVS and CDR2 is FNYEAQ. Here the CDR3 DNA reads TGTGCCAGCAGCCCGCACCCGGGGGGAAGCTCCTACAATGAGCAGTTCTTC. Protein: CASSPHPGGSSYNEQFF.

The chain couples TRBV5-6 to TRBJ1-2, with 9 bases lining up with TRBD1. The germline V gene encodes CDR1 SGHDT and CDR2 YYEEEE. This CDR3 is 14 amino acids long. Trimming cost V 1 base and J 7 bases; bases outside gene matches: 5. This chain's CDR3 is CASSLPGQGSGYTF. CDR3 sequence (DNA): TGTGCCAGCAGCTTGCCGGGACAGGGATCTGGCTACACCTTC.

This clone was found a few times. V usage is TRBV29-1 and J usage is TRBJ2-1; 13 nucleotides align to TRBD2. This CDR3 has 14 residues. V gave up 7 bases and J gave up 10 bases; unmatched junction bases: 10. Germline CDR1 SQVTM, CDR2 ANQGSEA. The CDR3 DNA reads TGCAGCGCCGAAGGACTAGCGGGAGCCGGGGAGCAGTTCTTC. Encoded protein: CSAEGLAGAGEQFF.

The chain has TRBV7-3 and TRBJ2-6; the D gene is possibly TRBD2 (6 bases). The V and J ends lost 5 bases and 0 bases respectively, with 11 bases between them. The CDR3 loop spans 16 amino acids. Germline values: CDR1 SGHTA, CDR2 FQGTGA. The CDR3 coding sequence is TGTGCCAGCAGCCGGGACGGGAGCTCTGGGGCCAACGTCCTGACTTTC. It yields the protein CASSRDGSSGANVLTF.

This clone was detected a few times. The chain recombines TRBV27 with TRBJ2-2, with a tentative D call TRBD2 (6 bases). Germline V gene sequence: CDR1 MNHEY, CDR2 SMNVEV (reference sequence). This CDR3 is built from 15 residues. The V gene lost 3 bases and the J gene lost 6 bases, with 14 bases spanning the gap. The CDR3 nucleotides read TGTGCCAGCAGTTTTCGGCCAACGGGGGCCGGGGAGCTGTTTTTT. Its translation is CASSFRPTGAGELFF.